The 8 T cell receptor beta chains below come from one sample, sequenced in a study of Graves' ophthalmopathy and Graves' hyperthyroidism. RNA transcripts were the source from which TCR beta CDR3 regions were amplified. The library came from an HTBI-primed first-round RT-PCR and a second-round multiplex PCR. Via MiXCR, TCRdb re-called the multiplex PCR reads, giving one row per CDR3 protein. This table has about 390,000 distinct CDR3 sequences, roughly 14% appearing once. The specimen was peripheral blood. The receptors shown here come from a young woman with stable Graves' hyperthyroidism.

This chain links TRBV11-2 with TRBJ1-6; 9 nucleotides line up with TRBD1. Looked up from germline, CDR1 is SGHAT and CDR2 is FQNNGV. The CDR3 has 18 residues. After removal of 0 bases from V and 8 bases from J, the junction contained 11 bases not matched to a gene. CDR3 protein: CASSLEATVGTGYSPLHF. Here the CDR3 DNA reads TGTGCCAGCAGCTTAGAGGCGACTGTAGGGACAGGGTATTCACCCCTCCACTTT.

This clonotype was seen ten or more times. The V call is TRBV6-5, the J call TRBJ1-1, with D possibly matching TRBD1 (6 bases). The V gene's germline CDR1 is MNHEY and CDR2 SVGAGI. The ends were cut back, 6 bases at V and 7 bases at J, with 21 bases in the middle. This CDR3 has 15 amino acids. For the CDR3, the DNA is TGTGCCAGCAGAACCCTCGGTGGGGGGGCGGGTGAAGCTTTCTTT. Residues: CASRTLGGGAGEAFF.

This clonotype came up once. The CDR3 DNA follows: TGTGCCAGCAGTGAACTAGCGGGGAACCAAGAGACCCAGTACTTC. Translated: CASSELAGNQETQYF. The chain uses TRBV6-1 and TRBJ2-5; 9 bases are a match to TRBD2. The V and J ends lost 2 bases and 0 bases, in that order; junction bases with no gene match: 1. CDR1 is MNHNS, CDR2 SASEGT, per germline. This CDR3 has 15 residues.

Many counts were recorded for this clonotype. The J gene is TRBJ1-5, the V gene TRBV6-2 or TRBV6-3, with 7 bases lining up with TRBD1. The CDR3 consists of 14 residues. The germline CDR1 and CDR2 sequences are MNHEY and SVGEGT. Germline trimming cut 11 bases from V and 4 bases from J; bases unmatched to any gene: 11. CDR3: CASKRQGSNQPQHF. In DNA, the CDR3 is TGTGCCTCAAAAAGACAGGGAAGTAATCAGCCCCAGCATTTT.

This clonotype was detected many times. The chain employs TRBV12-3 or TRBV12-4 and TRBJ1-5; maybe TRBD1 (6 bases). The CDR3 is 15 residues long. The V gene lost 6 bases and the J gene lost 2 bases, with 14 bases spanning the gap. The CDR3 loop is CASSRRQVGNQPQHF. In DNA form, the CDR3 reads TGTGCCAGCAGCCGTAGACAGGTCGGCAATCAGCCCCAGCATTTT.

The sample holds many counts of this clonotype. The gene calls are TRBV5-1 and TRBJ1-2; D is ambiguous. The germline V gene encodes CDR1 SGHRS and CDR2 YFSETQ. V lost 0 bases to trimming and J lost 5 bases, with 11 bases between them. The CDR3 length is 14 residues. CDR3 amino acids: CASSLAGVFYGYTF. The CDR3 nucleotides read TGCGCCAGCAGCTTGGCCGGGGTGTTTTATGGCTACACCTTC. Full variable domain (missing parts from reference TRBV5-1 and TRBJ1-2): KAGVTQTPRYLIKTRGQQVTLSCSPISGHRSVSWYQQTPGQGLQFLFEYFSETQRNKGNFPGRFSGRQFSNSRSEMNVSTLELGDSALYLCASSLAGVFYGYTFGSGTRLTVV.

Details on this clonotype: At one end, the junction sequence differs from germline, possibly due to a read error. This chain joins TRBV12-3 or TRBV12-4 and TRBJ2-7, with D perhaps matching TRBD2 (6 bases). The CDR3 length is 13 residues. The CDR3 is CASSLALDFIGSF. CDR3 DNA sequence: TGTGCCAGCAGTTTAGCCCTTGACTTCATCGGGAGCTTC.

Only a few counts were recorded for this clonotype. The rearrangement links TRBV9 to TRBJ1-2; TRBD1 aligns across 10 bases. From germline, CDR1 is SGDLS and CDR2 YYNGEE. CDR3 length: 15 residues. The trim removed 1 base at V and 2 bases at J, leaving 2 bases unmatched. The CDR3: CASSVMGQGNYGYTF. Written as DNA, the CDR3 is TGTGCCAGCAGCGTAATGGGACAGGGGAACTATGGCTACACCTTC.